This T cell receptor beta chain originates from a study of T cell clones after liver transplantation. Comment on this clone: What it binds is unknown.

Study-wide results and limits: A significant post-transplant drop in circulating graft-donor-reactive CD4 TCRbeta sequences occurred in most of the 8 subjects.

CDR1 is LGHNA and CDR2 is YNFKEQ in the germline V gene. The CDR3 extends over 17 amino acids. Trimming removed 8 bases from V and 0 bases from J; junction bases left unmatched: 5. TCRdb's table, derived via immunoSEQ multiplex PCR, lists solely in-frame clones and lacks some. The table records more than 65,000 clones, around nine tenths of them present only once. Sample: CD4+ T cells from blood, taken before liver transplant. The chain carries TRBV4-2 and TRBJ2-2; TRBD2 matches 14 bases. This TCR was sampled from a human donor who received a liver transplant. CDR3 DNA sequence: TGTGCCAGCGGACAGACTAGCGGGAGGGCGAACACCGGGGAGCTGTTTTTT. Protein sequence: CASGQTSGRANTGELFF.